This entry features one T cell receptor (beta chain) sequence. Its matching antigen is unknown. V lost 3 bases to trimming and J lost 6 bases, with 20 bases between them. Per germline, CDR1 SEHNR and CDR2 FQNEAQ (reference sequence). The CDR3 is 17 residues long. The data were produced by immunoSEQ multiplex PCR, yet TCRdb's version contains in-frame clones alone and is incomplete. The sample has approximately 89,000 clones; 80% to 95% are singletons. These data originate in a study of graft-versus-host responses after intestinal transplantation. At the level of the study: After anti-thymocyte globulin induction, recipients took tacrolimus and steroids for approximately 3 years.

Findings of the study overall: The marrow of recipients harbored GvH clones, and ileum or blood showed some of them first. The highest levels of circulating GvH clones went along with early declines in HvG clones after transplant.

The origin of this receptor is a human donor who received an intestinal transplant. This chain links TRBV7-9 with TRBJ1-4; no reliable D call. The specimen comprised unstimulated CD4+ T cells sorted from spleen or lymph node cells, sampled before intestinal transplant. The CDR3 is CASSFGAVSEAYEKLFF. The CDR3 nucleotides are TGTGCCAGCAGCTTTGGAGCCGTGAGCGAAGCTTATGAAAAACTGTTTTTT. The variable domain in full, completed from reference TRBV7-9 and TRBJ1-4, reads DTGVSQNPRHKITKRGQNVTFRCDPISEHNRLYWYRQTLGQGPEFLTYFQNEAQLEKSRLLSDRFSAERPKGSFSTLEIQRTEQGDSAMYLCASSFGAVSEAYEKLFFGSGTQLSVL.